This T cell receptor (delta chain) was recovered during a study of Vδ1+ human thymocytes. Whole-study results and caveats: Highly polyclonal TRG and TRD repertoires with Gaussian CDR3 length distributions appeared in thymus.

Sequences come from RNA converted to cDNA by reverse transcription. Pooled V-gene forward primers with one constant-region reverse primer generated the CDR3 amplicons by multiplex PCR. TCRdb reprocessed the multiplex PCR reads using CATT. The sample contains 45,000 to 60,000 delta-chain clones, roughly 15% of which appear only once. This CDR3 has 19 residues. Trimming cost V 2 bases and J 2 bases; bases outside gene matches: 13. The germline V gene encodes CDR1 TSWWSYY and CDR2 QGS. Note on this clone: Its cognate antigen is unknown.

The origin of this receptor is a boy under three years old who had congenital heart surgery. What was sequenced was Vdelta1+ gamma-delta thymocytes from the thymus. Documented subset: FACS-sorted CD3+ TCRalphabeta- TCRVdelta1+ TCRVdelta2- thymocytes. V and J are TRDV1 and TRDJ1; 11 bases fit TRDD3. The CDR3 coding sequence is TGTGCTCTTGGGGAAAAGGGGTGGGGGATACGCATTCGAACCGATAAACTCATCTTT. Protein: CALGEKGWGIRIRTDKLIF.